This passage covers 32 T cell receptor beta chains from one sample sequenced in a study of cytomegalovirus exposure and HLA in healthy donors. The PCR ran on 60 Vbeta and 13 Jbeta primers. Method: immunoSEQ multiplex PCR; TCRdb's copy keeps in-frame clones and lacks some. The table records 100,000 to 150,000 clones, 81% of them present only once. Sequencing was carried out using PBMCs. These receptors originate from a man aged 18 to 30 in good health and CMV-seropositive.

This chain uses TRBV19 with TRBJ2-2, with a possible D match to TRBD1 (6 bases). The CDR3 extends over 12 amino acids. Trimming pared 6 bases from V and 6 bases from J, leaving 8 bases between. Germline V CDR1 and CDR2: LNHDA, SQIVND (reference sequence). DNA of the CDR3: TGTGCCAGTAGCCAGGGGTCCGGGGAGCTGTTTTTT. It is translated as CASSQGSGELFF.

This rearrangement joins TRBV11-2 to TRBJ2-7; D not resolved. Germline V gives CDR1 SGHAT, CDR2 FQNNGV. Trimming stripped 1 base from V and 2 bases from J, with 6 bases between. The CDR3 is made up of 13 amino acids. The CDR3 nucleotides read TGTGCCAGCAGCTTAGGGCCCGCCTACGAGCAGTACTTC. It specifies CASSLGPAYEQYF.

The sample holds a few counts of this clone. This chain connects TRBV7-2 to TRBJ2-7; 11 bases align to TRBD2. J lost 5 bases, V lost 6 bases, and 6 bases had no gene match. Germline values: CDR1 SGHTA, CDR2 FQGNSA. The CDR3 has 14 amino acids. CDR3 sequence reads: CASSRTSGRNEQYF. The CDR3 DNA reads as TGTGCCAGCAGTCGAACTAGCGGGAGAAACGAGCAGTACTTC. Based on the CDR3 plus reference TRBV7-2 and TRBJ2-7, the full variable domain is GAGVSQSPSNKVTEKGKDVELRCDPISGHTALYWYRQSLGQGLEFLIYFQGNSAPDKSGLPSDRFSAERTGGSVSTLTIQRTQQEDSAVYLCASSRTSGRNEQYFGPGTRLTVT.

This chain connects TRBV4-3 to TRBJ1-2; D unresolved. V lost 2 bases to trimming and J lost 1 base, with 8 bases between them. Germline V gives CDR1 LGHNA, CDR2 YSLEER. The CDR3 runs 14 residues. CDR3 coding DNA: TGCGCCAGCAGCCAACGGGCGGGTAACTATGGCTACACCTTC. The encoded protein is CASSQRAGNYGYTF.

V and J are TRBV4-1 and TRBJ2-7; the D gene is possibly TRBD2 (5 bases). The CDR3 runs to 15 residues. The V and J ends lost 4 bases and 2 bases respectively, with 15 bases between them. Germline V gene data show CDR1 as MGHRA and CDR2 as YSYEKL. CDR3 bases: TGCGCCAGCAGCCCAACCTCCGACGGGACCTACGAGCAGTACTTC. Protein product: CASSPTSDGTYEQYF.

This clone was seen more than once but under ten times. The chain carries TRBV30 and TRBJ1-2, with a tentative D call TRBD1 (5 bases). Per the germline V gene, CDR1 is GTSNPN and CDR2 is SVGIG (reference sequence). This CDR3 region has 13 residues. V lost 2 bases, J lost 7 bases, and 14 bases lay in between. The DNA of the CDR3 is TGTGCCTGGAGTACCGGGACTTATCTTGGCTACACCTTC. The encoded protein is CAWSTGTYLGYTF.

The chain uses TRBV7-2 and TRBJ1-2; tentatively, D is TRBD1 (6 bases). Trimming removed 4 bases from V and 6 bases from J, with 12 bases in between. From germline, CDR1 is SGHTA and CDR2 FQGNSA. This CDR3 has 13 amino acids. Here the CDR3 DNA reads TGTGCCAGCAGCTCCGACAGGATCGATGGCTACACCTTC. It encodes CASSSDRIDGYTF.

The V call is TRBV5-4, the J call TRBJ2-7, with 9 bases fitting TRBD2. The CDR3 extends over 15 amino acids. The V and J ends lost 4 bases and 1 base, in that order; junction bases with no gene match: 6. The V gene's germline CDR1 is SGHNT and CDR2 YYREEE (reference sequence). The CDR3 is CASSSSGGRSYEQYF. The CDR3 DNA sequence: TGTGCCAGCAGCAGTAGCGGGGGTCGTTCCTACGAGCAGTACTTC.

The chain links TRBV18 to TRBJ2-5; 8 nucleotides agree with TRBD1. The CDR3 is 14 residues long. CDR1 is KGHSH, CDR2 LQKENI, per germline. V was pared by 0 bases and J by 5 bases, with 2 bases of the junction left unmatched. The CDR3 sequence is CASSPPRGRETQYF. CDR3 DNA sequence: TGTGCCAGCTCACCACCCAGGGGGCGGGAGACCCAGTACTTC.

J is TRBJ1-1 and V is TRBV6-5, with unresolved D. Germline lookup yields CDR1 MNHEY and CDR2 SVGAGI. The ends were cut back, 7 bases at V and 1 base at J, with 4 bases in the middle. There are 11 residues in the CDR3. This CDR3 reads CASIANTEAFF. CDR3 DNA sequence: TGTGCCAGCATAGCGAACACTGAAGCTTTCTTT.

The chain has TRBV5-6 and TRBJ1-1, with TRBD1 as a possible D gene (6 bases). The V gene's germline CDR1 is SGHDT and CDR2 YYEEEE. The CDR3 contains 17 residues. Trimming took 0 bases from V and 5 from J, leaving 20 bases between them. CDR3 region: CASSLEAGAVVVTEAFF. In nucleotides, the CDR3 is TGTGCCAGCAGCTTGGAGGCGGGGGCCGTCGTGGTGACTGAAGCTTTCTTT. The variable domain in full, completed from reference TRBV5-6 and TRBJ1-1, reads DAGVTQSPTHLIKTRGQQVTLRCSPKSGHDTVSWYQQALGQGPQFIFQYYEEEERQRGNFPDRFSGHQFPNYSSELNVNALLLGDSALYLCASSLEAGAVVVTEAFFGQGTRLTVV.

The chain carries TRBV2 and TRBJ2-4, with TRBD1 as a possible D gene (6 bases). The ends were cut back, 6 bases at V and 7 bases at J, with 19 bases in the middle. CDR1 is SNHLY and CDR2 is FYNNEI in the germline V gene. This CDR3 is built from 15 residues. The CDR3: CASRNRAMAGNIQYF. The DNA for the CDR3 is TGTGCCAGCAGGAACAGGGCCATGGCAGGGAACATTCAGTACTTC.

The V and J genes are TRBV29-1 and TRBJ1-4, with TRBD1 as a possible D gene (5 bases). Germline lookup yields CDR1 SQVTM and CDR2 ANQGSEA. This CDR3 has 13 residues. Deletions cut 3 bases from V and 6 bases from J, with 11 bases between. The CDR3 loop is CSVEGTGDEKLFF. CDR3 sequence (DNA): TGCAGCGTTGAGGGAACGGGGGATGAAAAACTGTTTTTT.

The gene calls are TRBV19 and TRBJ1-6, with D hard to call. Germline CDR1 is LNHDA and CDR2 is SQIVND (reference sequence). The CDR3 spans 13 residues. V lost 9 bases and J 0 bases, leaving 6 bases between the germline ends. The CDR3 DNA reads as TGTGCCAGCAGAAGCTCCTATAATTCACCCCTCCACTTT. This gives the protein CASRSSYNSPLHF.

This clone was seen more than once but under ten times. The chain is built from TRBV4-3 and TRBJ1-1; D gene unclear. The germline V and J ends were trimmed by 4 bases and 1 base, with 13 bases remaining between them. Germline assignment: CDR1 LGHNA and CDR2 YSLEER. The CDR3 runs 15 residues. In DNA, the CDR3 is TGCGCCAGCAGCCCTGTACAAGAAACGAACACTGAAGCTTTCTTT. Its protein is CASSPVQETNTEAFF.

V gene TRBV2 combines with J gene TRBJ1-1; TRBD1 is a possible D gene (5 bases). The CDR3 length is 14 residues. V was cut by 5 bases and J by 1 base, with 11 bases left in between. Germline CDR1 is SNHLY and CDR2 is FYNNEI. The CDR3 DNA reads TGTGCCAGCAGTCTCGCGGGGCCGAACACTGAAGCTTTCTTT. Residues: CASSLAGPNTEAFF.

The rearrangement uses TRBV2 and TRBJ1-3; D is unresolved. V lost 7 bases to trimming and J lost 4 bases, with 8 bases between them. Germline V gives CDR1 SNHLY, CDR2 FYNNEI. CDR3 length: 12 amino acids. The CDR3 nucleotides are TGTGCCAGCAATACGGGAGGAAACACCATATATTTT. It is translated as CASNTGGNTIYF.

This clone was detected only once. The genes are TRBV7-2 and TRBJ2-3; a weak D match, TRBD1 (5 bases). There are 17 residues in the CDR3. V dropped 1 base and J dropped 3 bases, with 17 bases sitting between them. Germline V gene data show CDR1 as SGHTA and CDR2 as FQGNSA. CDR3 bases: TGTGCCAGCAGCTTAGTTGGAATGCATGGGGCGACAGATACGCAGTATTTT. Translated: CASSLVGMHGATDTQYF.

The chain employs TRBV12-5 and TRBJ1-2; D is ambiguous. Germline V gives CDR1 LGHNT, CDR2 FRNRAP. The CDR3 runs 13 residues. V was shortened by 0 bases and J by 4 bases, with 6 bases between the two germline ends. In DNA, the CDR3 is TGTGCTAGTGGTTTGGTACACGTCTATGGCTACACCTTC. Its protein is CASGLVHVYGYTF.

V gene TRBV7-2 combines with J gene TRBJ2-1; 8 nucleotides align to TRBD2. Germline V lookup: CDR1 SGHTA, CDR2 FQGNSA. The trim removed 5 bases at V and 6 bases at J, leaving 9 bases unmatched. The CDR3 has 15 amino acids. The CDR3 loop is CASSRVAGRGNEQFF. The CDR3, as DNA: TGTGCCAGCAGCCGGGTAGCGGGGCGGGGCAATGAGCAGTTCTTC.

The chain recombines TRBV27 with TRBJ2-5; D may be TRBD2 (7 bases). Gene TRBJ2-7 matches the end of the DNA better, so the J call may be wrong. Germline V gene lookup returns CDR1 MNHEY and CDR2 SMNVEV (reference sequence). The CDR3 totals 15 residues. The CDR3 region is CASSVLGGATYEQYF. CDR3 in DNA: TGTGCCAGCAGTGTTCTGGGGGGGGCCACCTACGAGCAGTACTTC.

CDR3 sequence: CATNSGQGDTEAFF. The CDR3, as DNA: TGTGCCACAAACTCCGGCCAGGGGGACACTGAAGCTTTCTTT. The J gene is TRBJ1-1, the V gene TRBV19; 7 bases are a match to TRBD1. J lost 3 bases, V lost 10 bases, and 11 bases had no gene match. The V gene's germline CDR1 is LNHDA and CDR2 SQIVND (reference sequence). This CDR3 comprises 14 residues.

V usage is TRBV11-2 and J usage is TRBJ1-4, with D perhaps TRBD1 (5 bases). V lost 4 bases and J 5 bases, leaving 17 bases between the germline ends. Germline CDR1 is SGHAT and CDR2 is FQNNGV. The CDR3 is made up of 16 amino acids. CDR3 DNA: TGTGCCAGCAGCTCATCCCGGGGGGAAGCGAATGAAAAACTGTTTTTT. Amino acid sequence: CASSSSRGEANEKLFF.

The V call is TRBV10-3, the J call TRBJ2-7; D possibly corresponds to TRBD2 (6 bases). Germline V gives CDR1 ENHRY, CDR2 SYGVKD. This CDR3 has 15 amino acids. The V gene lost 4 bases and the J gene lost 1 base, with 14 bases spanning the gap. The CDR3: CAISGGGQGSYEQYF. The DNA of the CDR3 is TGTGCCATCAGTGGGGGAGGTCAGGGATCCTACGAGCAGTACTTC.

The rearrangement uses TRBV27 and TRBJ2-5; TRBD1 matches 7 bases. From germline, CDR1 is MNHEY and CDR2 SMNVEV (reference sequence). The trim removed 5 bases at V and 2 bases at J, leaving 11 bases unmatched. The CDR3 extends over 16 amino acids. CDR3 in amino acids: CASSPREGALQETQYF. The CDR3 DNA sequence: TGTGCCAGCAGTCCCCGCGAGGGGGCCCTGCAAGAGACCCAGTACTTC.

This clone has just one count. The rearrangement uses TRBV5-6 and TRBJ1-6; D gene unclear. V was trimmed by 5 bases and J by 4 bases, leaving 13 bases between them. The CDR3 is made up of 15 amino acids. Per germline, CDR1 SGHDT and CDR2 YYEEEE. The CDR3, as DNA: TGTGCCAGCAGTGAGGGCTCCCCGTATAATTCACCCCTCCACTTT. It translates to CASSEGSPYNSPLHF.

V is TRBV9 and J is TRBJ2-6; no clear D. Germline values: CDR1 SGDLS, CDR2 YYNGEE. The CDR3 is made up of 14 amino acids. Trimming shortened V by 3 bases and J by 1 base, and 5 bases separated the two germline ends. CDR3: CASSAQSGANVLTF. CDR3 sequence (DNA): TGTGCCAGCAGCGCCCAATCTGGGGCCAACGTCCTGACTTTC.

The chain employs TRBV11-2 and TRBJ2-7; TRBD1 agrees at 7 bases. After removal of 1 base from V and 4 bases from J, the junction contained 13 bases not matched to a gene. Germline V lookup: CDR1 SGHAT, CDR2 FQNNGV. The CDR3 contains 17 residues. The CDR3 nucleotides read TGTGCCAGCAGCTTAGTTTTTAGGACAGGTATAACGTACGAGCAGTACTTC. It yields the protein CASSLVFRTGITYEQYF.

The genes are TRBV29-1 and TRBJ2-3; 9 bases fit TRBD1. Trimming cost V 3 bases and J 3 bases; bases outside gene matches: 7. The CDR3 covers 15 residues. Per the germline V gene, CDR1 is SQVTM and CDR2 is ANQGSEA. The CDR3 here is CSVDVRDRETDTQYF. The DNA of the CDR3 is TGCAGCGTTGATGTCCGGGACAGGGAGACAGATACGCAGTATTTT.

This sequence joins TRBV2 and TRBJ2-2; no definite D call. The V gene lost 8 bases and the J gene lost 2 bases, with 27 bases spanning the gap. In germline, CDR1 is SNHLY, CDR2 FYNNEI. The CDR3 loop spans 19 amino acids. The CDR3 nucleotides are TGTGCCAGCTCCATCGGGTCCCAATTGGAGAGAACTAACACCGGGGAGCTGTTTTTT. Translating it yields CASSIGSQLERTNTGELFF.

The chain links TRBV7-2 to TRBJ1-4; D not certain. Between the trimmed V and J ends, which lost 0 bases and 5 bases, there was a span of 10 bases. Per the germline V gene, CDR1 is SGHTA and CDR2 is FQGNSA. This CDR3 has 15 residues. CDR3 residues: CASSLAGQRNEKLFF. The CDR3 DNA reads as TGTGCCAGCAGCTTAGCCGGCCAGCGAAATGAAAAACTGTTTTTT.

The rearrangement uses TRBV7-9 and TRBJ2-5; no clear D gene. Between the trimmed V and J ends, which lost 0 bases and 2 bases, there was a span of 10 bases. Germline lookup yields CDR1 SEHNR and CDR2 FQNEAQ (reference sequence). The CDR3 runs 15 residues. The CDR3 here is CASSLAVAAQETQYF. CDR3 bases: TGTGCCAGCAGCTTAGCGGTAGCAGCTCAAGAGACCCAGTACTTC. The full variable domain, rest sourced from reference TRBV7-9 and TRBJ2-5, is DTGVSQNPRHKITKRGQNVTFRCDPISEHNRLYWYRQTLGQGPEFLTYFQNEAQLEKSRLLSDRFSAERPKGSFSTLEIQRTEQGDSAMYLCASSLAVAAQETQYFGPGTRLLVL.